Presented here are 26 T cell receptor beta chains from one specimen sequenced in a study of blood T cells in healthy people across ages. A second PCR of about 7 to 12 cycles used a sample-barcoded 5' primer and a J-beta primer mix. TCRdb re-analysed the 5' RACE reads in MiXCR, keeping a single row per CDR3 protein. The sample has under 700,000 distinct CDR3 sequences, about 24% seen once. These data were also filed under a second study, of T cells of mothers and their children.

Sequenced: blood. These receptors originate from a boy aged 5-17 years in good health.

This clonotype was observed a few times. The chain links TRBV12-3 or TRBV12-4 to TRBJ2-7; the match to TRBD1 covers 7 bases. V was clipped by 3 bases and J by 6 bases; unmatched bases: 20. This CDR3 has 18 residues. In DNA, the CDR3 is TGTGCCAGCAGTTTTGCCCTACCGCTGGACAGGAGCGGACGCGAGCAGTACTTC. Translated, it gives CASSFALPLDRSGREQYF.

The chain uses TRBV6-6 and TRBJ1-1; TRBD1 matches at 7 bases. V shed 2 bases and J 5 bases; nucleotides not matched to a gene: 5. Per germline, CDR1 MNHNY and CDR2 SVGAGI (reference sequence). This CDR3 comprises 14 residues. This chain's CDR3 is CASSYAPGGTEAFF. CDR3 sequence (DNA): TGTGCCAGCAGTTACGCTCCAGGGGGAACTGAAGCTTTCTTT.

This clonotype was seen a few times. Here the CDR3 reads CASSIGTGSVWYGYTF. CDR3 DNA: TGTGCCAGCAGTATAGGGACAGGGAGCGTTTGGTATGGCTACACCTTC. The V and J genes are TRBV28 and TRBJ1-2; 9 positions match TRBD1. V shed 5 bases, J shed 5 bases, and the junction held 12 bases outside the gene matches. This CDR3 is built from 16 residues. The germline gives CDR1 MDHEN, CDR2 SYDVKM.

The V call is TRBV2, the J call TRBJ2-1; D may be TRBD1 (5 bases). The V gene lost 9 bases and the J gene lost 1 base, with 13 bases spanning the gap. Germline V gene sequence: CDR1 SNHLY, CDR2 FYNNEI. The CDR3 consists of 14 residues. CDR3 loop: CARGLADSYNEQFF. The CDR3 nucleotides are TGTGCCAGGGGGCTCGCAGATTCCTACAATGAGCAGTTCTTC.

This chain links TRBV6-5 with TRBJ2-7; D gene ambiguous. CDR3 size: 11 residues. Trimming shortened V by 8 bases and J by 4 bases, and 9 bases separated the two germline ends. Per germline, CDR1 MNHEY and CDR2 SVGAGI. Here the CDR3 DNA reads TGTGCCAGCGCTCTGGGTTACGAGCAGTACTTC. Protein product: CASALGYEQYF.

This chain joins TRBV27 and TRBJ1-1, with 8 nucleotides matching TRBD1. After removal of 5 bases from V and 13 bases from J, the junction contained 9 bases not matched to a gene. Germline V lookup: CDR1 MNHEY, CDR2 SMNVEV (reference sequence). The CDR3 contains 12 residues. CDR3 sequence: CASSPPGGVGFF. The CDR3 DNA reads as TGTGCCAGCAGTCCCCCAGGGGGCGTCGGTTTCTTT.

This clonotype was found a few times. At one of its ends the junction is not consistent with the germline gene, which may arise from a read error. The chain employs TRBV11-2 and TRBJ2-6; D remains ambiguous. CDR3 length equals 15 residues. Germline CDR1 SGHAT, CDR2 FQNNGV. The CDR3, as DNA: TGTGCCAGCAGCTCTACGGGTTTTGGGACCAACGTCCTGACTTTC. This codes for CASSSTGFGTNVLTF.

This chain links TRBV5-6 with TRBJ1-2, with D maybe TRBD1 (6 bases). Trimming cost V 2 bases and J 4 bases, with 12 bases left between them. The CDR3 covers 14 residues. The germline CDR1 and CDR2 sequences are SGHDT and YYEEEE. Here the CDR3 reads CASSLGDRIYGYTF. The CDR3 bases are TGTGCCAGCAGCTTAGGTGACAGGATCTATGGCTACACCTTC.

V gene TRBV6-2 or TRBV6-3 combines with J gene TRBJ2-1; D gene unclear. Germline CDR1 reads MNHEY; CDR2 reads SVGEGT. V was clipped by 6 bases and J by 4 bases, with 10 bases between them. The CDR3 is 13 amino acids. The chain's CDR3 is CASRQTEYNEQFF. The CDR3 DNA follows: TGTGCCAGCAGGCAGACCGAGTACAATGAGCAGTTCTTC.

V is TRBV11-2 and J is TRBJ1-1; 10 bases align to TRBD1. The CDR3 extends over 16 amino acids. Germline assignment: CDR1 SGHAT and CDR2 FQNNGV. Germline trimming cut 6 bases from V and 0 bases from J; bases unmatched to any gene: 7. The CDR3 DNA follows: TGTGCCAGCAGAACCGACAGGGGGCCACTGAACACTGAAGCTTTCTTT. Residues: CASRTDRGPLNTEAFF.

The sample holds a few counts of this clonotype. The rearrangement joins TRBV6-2 or TRBV6-3 to TRBJ2-5, with 13 bases fitting TRBD2. The end of the DNA fits TRBJ2-1 better, so the J call may be wrong. CDR1 is MNHEY and CDR2 is SVGEGT in the germline V gene. CDR3 size: 14 residues. CDR3 DNA sequence: TGTGCCAGCAGGGGACTAGCGGGACTCAATGAGCAGTTCTTC. It encodes CASRGLAGLNEQFF.

This clonotype turned up a few times. The chain carries TRBV7-9 and TRBJ2-5; 10 bases match TRBD2. V shed 5 bases, J shed 11 bases, and the junction held 14 bases outside the gene matches. The CDR3 loop spans 15 amino acids. The germline gives CDR1 SEHNR, CDR2 FQNEAQ (reference sequence). The CDR3 DNA follows: TGTGCCAGCAGCCCCCACAGCGGGGGGGCGGAAGAGCAGTACTTC. This translates into CASSPHSGGAEEQYF.

This clonotype was detected ten times or more. The CDR3 loop reads CASSFQDSRGGLYGYTF. CDR3 bases: TGTGCCAGCAGTTTCCAAGACTCCCGAGGAGGCCTCTATGGCTACACCTTC. The chain links TRBV28 to TRBJ1-2; unclear D gene. V was shortened by 3 bases and J by 4 bases, with 21 bases between the two germline ends. The germline V gene encodes CDR1 MDHEN and CDR2 SYDVKM. The CDR3 is 17 residues long.

This clonotype was seen repeatedly, ten times or more. The chain recombines TRBV6-4 with TRBJ2-2, with no clear D. The CDR3 covers 13 residues. The V gene lost 0 bases and the J gene lost 4 bases, with 3 bases spanning the gap. The germline gives CDR1 MRHNA, CDR2 SNTAGT. The CDR3 sequence is CASSDSSTGELFF. The CDR3, as DNA: TGTGCCAGCAGTGACTCTAGCACCGGGGAGCTGTTTTTT.

This chain links TRBV27 with TRBJ2-5; 10 bases match TRBD1. The DNA end is a closer match to TRBJ2-7, so the J assignment may be wrong. Germline CDR1 and CDR2: MNHEY and SMNVEV (reference sequence). This CDR3 has 16 residues. The CDR3 region is CASSLSTGGITYEQYF. The CDR3 DNA reads as TGTGCCAGCAGTTTATCGACAGGGGGCATCACCTACGAGCAGTACTTC.

This clonotype was observed a handful of times. An end of the junction differs from the germline gene, which may be a read error. This chain connects TRBV5-4 to TRBJ1-4, with a tentative D call TRBD1 (6 bases). There are 14 residues in the CDR3. Germline V lookup: CDR1 SGHNT, CDR2 YYREEE (reference sequence). CDR3 sequence (DNA): TGTGCCGGCAGCCTGGGGGGGCTGGAGGAAAAACTGTTTTTT. Its protein is CAGSLGGLEEKLFF. The entire variable domain, with the rest obtained from reference TRBV5-4 and TRBJ1-4, is as follows: ETGVTQSPTHLIKTRGQQVTLRCSSQSGHNTVSWYQQALGQGPQFIFQYYREEENGRGNFPPRFSGLQFPNYSSELNVNALELDDSALYLCAGSLGGLEEKLFFGSGTQLSVL.

This chain links TRBV11-1 with TRBJ2-1; D is unresolved. The CDR3 is made up of 13 amino acids. Germline V gives CDR1 SGHAT, CDR2 FQDESV (reference sequence). Deletions cut 2 bases from V and 7 bases from J, with 9 bases between. The CDR3 protein is CASSLQVGNEQFF. The CDR3 DNA reads TGTGCCAGCAGCTTACAGGTGGGGAATGAGCAGTTCTTC.

The gene calls are TRBV5-1 and TRBJ2-3; the match to TRBD1 covers 8 bases. V gave up 3 bases and J gave up 6 bases; unmatched junction bases: 15. Germline V gene sequence: CDR1 SGHRS, CDR2 YFSETQ. The CDR3 contains 17 residues. The CDR3 DNA is TGCGCCAGCAGCTCACTTACCGGGACAGGAGCACAGGATACGCAGTATTTT. It translates to CASSSLTGTGAQDTQYF.

The rearrangement uses TRBV20-1 and TRBJ2-1; 8 bases fit TRBD2. V trimming: 0 bases; J trimming: 0 bases; junction bases outside the gene matches: 19. CDR1 is DFQATT and CDR2 is SNEGSKA in the germline V gene (reference sequence). This CDR3 region has 21 residues. CDR3 protein: CSARDQRVAGIYMSSYNEQFF. The CDR3 bases are TGCAGTGCTAGAGATCAGAGGGTAGCGGGGATTTACATGAGCTCCTACAATGAGCAGTTCTTC.

The rearrangement uses TRBV4-3 and TRBJ2-3; possible D gene TRBD2, 6 bases. Trimming left V 1 base short and J 0 bases short, with 17 bases between. This CDR3 is 18 amino acids long. Looked up from germline, CDR1 is LGHNA and CDR2 is YSLEER. CDR3 DNA: TGCGCCAGCAGCCAAGCCAAAAAAGCCGGGACTAGCACAGATACGCAGTATTTT. Translation: CASSQAKKAGTSTDTQYF.

The chain uses TRBV12-3 or TRBV12-4 and TRBJ1-1; D not resolved. V lost 3 bases and J 4 bases, leaving 12 bases between the germline ends. This CDR3 is 14 amino acids long. The CDR3 sequence: CASSFRARGTEAFF. CDR3 DNA: TGTGCCAGCAGTTTTCGGGCGCGGGGCACTGAAGCTTTCTTT.

The chain uses TRBV6-1 and TRBJ2-5; 9 nucleotides align to TRBD1. This CDR3 has 13 residues. Unmatched junction bases numbered 3, after V lost 6 bases and J lost 4 bases. The germline gives CDR1 MNHNS, CDR2 SASEGT. CDR3 amino acids: CASRGTGRETQYF. The CDR3, as DNA: TGTGCCAGCAGAGGGACAGGGCGAGAGACCCAGTACTTC.

A few counts support this clonotype. V is TRBV29-1 and J is TRBJ1-3, with D unclear. CDR3 length: 15 residues. Per germline, CDR1 SQVTM and CDR2 ANQGSEA. Trimming cost V 7 bases and J 0 bases, with 16 bases left between them. In DNA form, the CDR3 reads TGCAGCGCCGGACTCAGGAGTTCCTCTGGAAACACCATATATTTT. Its protein product is CSAGLRSSSGNTIYF.

As to this clonotype: Possible read error: a much larger clone is one base away. V usage is TRBV29-1 and J usage is TRBJ2-4, with D hard to call. Germline assignment: CDR1 SQVTM and CDR2 ANQGSEA. This CDR3 contains 15 residues. DNA for the CDR3: TGCGGCGTTGAACCAAGGGATGTGGGCAAAAACATTCAGTACTTC. Protein sequence: CGVEPRDVGKNIQYF. Looking up the rest from reference TRBV29-1 and TRBJ2-4 gives the full variable domain: SAVISQKPSRDICQRGTSLTIQCQVDSQVTMMFWYRQQPGQSLTLIATANQGSEATYESGFVIDKFPISRPNLTFSTLTVSNMSPEDSSIYLCGVEPRDVGKNIQYFGAGTRLSVL.

The table lists this clonotype with a few counts. The chain combines TRBV11-1 with TRBJ2-1; 12 bases are shared with TRBD1. The CDR3 contains 20 residues. Looked up from germline, CDR1 is SGHAT and CDR2 is FQDESV (reference sequence). V shed 5 bases, J shed 0 bases, and the junction held 14 bases outside the gene matches. In nucleotides, the CDR3 is TGTGCCAGCAGCCCGGGTTGGGACAGGGGGCGAACGGGCTCCTACAATGAGCAGTTCTTC. Protein sequence: CASSPGWDRGRTGSYNEQFF.

On this clonotype: One junction end does not reproduce the germline sequence, and a read error may be involved. The chain carries TRBV27 and TRBJ2-1, with D hard to call. This CDR3 spans 13 amino acids. Germline CDR1 is MNHEY and CDR2 is SMNVEV (reference sequence). The chain's CDR3 is CVSSLSEDNEQFF. CDR3 DNA: TGTGTCAGCAGTTTGTCCGAGGACAATGAGCAGTTCTTC.